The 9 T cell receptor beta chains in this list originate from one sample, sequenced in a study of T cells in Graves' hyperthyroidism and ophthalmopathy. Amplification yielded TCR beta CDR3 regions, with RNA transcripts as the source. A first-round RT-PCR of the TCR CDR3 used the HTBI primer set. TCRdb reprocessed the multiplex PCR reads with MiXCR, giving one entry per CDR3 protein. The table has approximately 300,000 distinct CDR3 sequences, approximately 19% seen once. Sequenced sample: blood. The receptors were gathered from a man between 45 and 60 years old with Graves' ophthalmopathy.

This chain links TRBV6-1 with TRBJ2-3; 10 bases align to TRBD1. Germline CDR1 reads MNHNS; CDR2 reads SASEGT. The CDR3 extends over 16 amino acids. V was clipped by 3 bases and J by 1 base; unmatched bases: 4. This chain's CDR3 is CASSDWTGGGTDTQYF. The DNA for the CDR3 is TGTGCCAGCAGTGATTGGACAGGGGGAGGCACAGATACGCAGTATTTT.

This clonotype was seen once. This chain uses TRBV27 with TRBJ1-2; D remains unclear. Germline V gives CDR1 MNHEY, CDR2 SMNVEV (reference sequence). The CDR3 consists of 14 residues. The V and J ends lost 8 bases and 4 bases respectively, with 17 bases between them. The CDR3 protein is CASQAPLPPYGYTF. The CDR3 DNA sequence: TGTGCCAGCCAAGCCCCTCTCCCCCCCTATGGCTACACCTTC.

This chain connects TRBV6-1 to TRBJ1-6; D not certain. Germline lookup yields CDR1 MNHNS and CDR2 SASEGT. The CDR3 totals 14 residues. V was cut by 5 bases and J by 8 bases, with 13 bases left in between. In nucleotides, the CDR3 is TGTGCCAGCAGTCCGGGAGGTACTTATTCACCCCTCCACTTT. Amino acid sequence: CASSPGGTYSPLHF.

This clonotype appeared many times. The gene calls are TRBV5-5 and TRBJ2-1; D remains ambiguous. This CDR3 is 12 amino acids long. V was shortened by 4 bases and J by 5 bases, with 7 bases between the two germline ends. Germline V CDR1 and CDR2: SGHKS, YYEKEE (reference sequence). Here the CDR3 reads CASSLKDNEQFF. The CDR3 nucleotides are TGTGCCAGCAGCCTCAAGGACAATGAGCAGTTCTTC.

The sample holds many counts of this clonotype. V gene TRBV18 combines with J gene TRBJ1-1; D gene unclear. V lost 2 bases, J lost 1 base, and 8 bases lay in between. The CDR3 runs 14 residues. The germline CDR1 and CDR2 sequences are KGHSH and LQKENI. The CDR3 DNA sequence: TGTGCCAGCTCACCAGACGGGCAGAACACTGAAGCTTTCTTT. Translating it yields CASSPDGQNTEAFF.

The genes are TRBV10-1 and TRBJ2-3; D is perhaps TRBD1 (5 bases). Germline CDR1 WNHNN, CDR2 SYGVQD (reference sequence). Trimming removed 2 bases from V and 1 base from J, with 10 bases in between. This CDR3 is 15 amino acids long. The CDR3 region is CASSEEATGTDTQYF. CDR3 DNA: TGCGCCAGCAGTGAGGAGGCGACAGGCACAGATACGCAGTATTTT.

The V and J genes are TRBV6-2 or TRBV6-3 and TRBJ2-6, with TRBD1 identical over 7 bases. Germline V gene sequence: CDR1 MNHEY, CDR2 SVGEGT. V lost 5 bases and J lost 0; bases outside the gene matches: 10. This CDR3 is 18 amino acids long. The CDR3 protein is CASSGRDSGPSGANVLTF. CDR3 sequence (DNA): TGTGCCAGCAGTGGAAGGGACAGTGGGCCCTCTGGGGCCAACGTCCTGACTTTC.

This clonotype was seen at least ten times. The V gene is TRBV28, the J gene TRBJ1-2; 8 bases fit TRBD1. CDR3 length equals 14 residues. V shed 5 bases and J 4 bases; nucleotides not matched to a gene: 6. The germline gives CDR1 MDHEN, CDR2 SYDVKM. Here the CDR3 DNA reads TGTGCCAGCAGTACACAGGGGGTTGGCTATGGCTACACCTTC. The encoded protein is CASSTQGVGYGYTF.

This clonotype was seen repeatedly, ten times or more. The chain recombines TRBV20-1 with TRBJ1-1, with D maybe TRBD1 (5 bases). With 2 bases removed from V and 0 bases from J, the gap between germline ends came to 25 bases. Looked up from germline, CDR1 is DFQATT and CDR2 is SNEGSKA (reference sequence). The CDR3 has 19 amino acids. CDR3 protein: CSARPKPGWSGKMNTEAFF. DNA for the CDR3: TGCAGTGCTAGACCGAAGCCGGGGTGGTCAGGGAAAATGAACACTGAAGCTTTCTTT.